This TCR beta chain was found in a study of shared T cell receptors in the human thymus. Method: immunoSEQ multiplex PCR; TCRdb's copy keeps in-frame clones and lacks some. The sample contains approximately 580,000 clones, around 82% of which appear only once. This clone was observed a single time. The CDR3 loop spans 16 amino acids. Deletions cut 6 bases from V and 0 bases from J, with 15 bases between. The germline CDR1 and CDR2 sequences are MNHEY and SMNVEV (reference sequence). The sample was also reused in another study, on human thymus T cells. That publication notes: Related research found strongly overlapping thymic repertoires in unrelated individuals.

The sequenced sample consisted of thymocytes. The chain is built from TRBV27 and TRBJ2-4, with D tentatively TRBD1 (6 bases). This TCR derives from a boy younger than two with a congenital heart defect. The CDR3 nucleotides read TGTGCCAGCAGCCTAGGACAGCGACTAGCCAAAAACATTCAGTACTTC. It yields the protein CASSLGQRLAKNIQYF.